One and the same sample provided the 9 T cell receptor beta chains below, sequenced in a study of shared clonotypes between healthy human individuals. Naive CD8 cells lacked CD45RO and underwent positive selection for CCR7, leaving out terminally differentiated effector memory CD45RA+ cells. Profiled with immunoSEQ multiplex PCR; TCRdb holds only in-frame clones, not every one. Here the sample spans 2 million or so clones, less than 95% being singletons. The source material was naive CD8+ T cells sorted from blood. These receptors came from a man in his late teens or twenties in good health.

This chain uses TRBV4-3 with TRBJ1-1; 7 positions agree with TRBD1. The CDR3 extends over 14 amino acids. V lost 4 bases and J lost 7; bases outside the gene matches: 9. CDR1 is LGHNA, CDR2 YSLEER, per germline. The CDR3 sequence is CASSLGEGAIEAFF. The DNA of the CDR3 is TGCGCCAGCAGCCTGGGAGAGGGGGCCATTGAAGCTTTCTTT.

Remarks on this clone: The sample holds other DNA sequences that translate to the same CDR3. DNA of the CDR3: TGTGCCAGCAGCTTCGGGCCGGCCTACGAGCAGTACTTC. Amino acids: CASSFGPAYEQYF. V is TRBV5-6 and J is TRBJ2-7; unclear D gene. Germline CDR1 is SGHDT and CDR2 is YYEEEE. The CDR3 sequence is 13 residues long. V lost 2 bases and J lost 2, with 8 bases in between. Full variable domain (missing parts from reference TRBV5-6 and TRBJ2-7): DAGVTQSPTHLIKTRGQQVTLRCSPKSGHDTVSWYQQALGQGPQFIFQYYEEEERQRGNFPDRFSGHQFPNYSSELNVNALLLGDSALYLCASSFGPAYEQYFGPGTRLTVT.

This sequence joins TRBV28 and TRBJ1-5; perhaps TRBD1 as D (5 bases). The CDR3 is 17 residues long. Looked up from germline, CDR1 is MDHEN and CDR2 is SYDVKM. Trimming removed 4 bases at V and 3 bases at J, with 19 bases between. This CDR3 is CASSSPRAGGINQPQHF. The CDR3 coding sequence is TGTGCCAGCAGTTCCCCCAGGGCCGGCGGAATCAATCAGCCCCAGCATTTT.

CDR3 coding DNA: TGTGCCAGCAGTCAATACCCAACTGACTATGGCTACACCTTC. This gives the protein CASSQYPTDYGYTF. The chain combines TRBV7-8 with TRBJ1-2, with no clear D. Trimming shortened V by 6 bases and J by 3 bases, and 14 bases separated the two germline ends. Germline CDR1 reads SGHVS; CDR2 reads FQNEAQ. This CDR3 contains 14 residues.

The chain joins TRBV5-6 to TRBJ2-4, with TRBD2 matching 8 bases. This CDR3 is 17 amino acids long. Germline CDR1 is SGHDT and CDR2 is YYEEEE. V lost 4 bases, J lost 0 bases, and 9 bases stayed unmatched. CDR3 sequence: CASSLSGEGIAKNIQYF. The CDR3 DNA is TGTGCCAGCAGCCTTAGCGGGGAGGGGATAGCCAAAAACATTCAGTACTTC. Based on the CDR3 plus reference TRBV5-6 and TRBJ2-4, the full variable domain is DAGVTQSPTHLIKTRGQQVTLRCSPKSGHDTVSWYQQALGQGPQFIFQYYEEEERQRGNFPDRFSGHQFPNYSSELNVNALLLGDSALYLCASSLSGEGIAKNIQYFGAGTRLSVL.

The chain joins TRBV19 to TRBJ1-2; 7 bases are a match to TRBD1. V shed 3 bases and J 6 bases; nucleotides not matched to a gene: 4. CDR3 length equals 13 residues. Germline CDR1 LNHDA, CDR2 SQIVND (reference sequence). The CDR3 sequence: CASSIGQADGYTF. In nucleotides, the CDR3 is TGTGCCAGTAGTATCGGACAGGCTGATGGCTACACCTTC.

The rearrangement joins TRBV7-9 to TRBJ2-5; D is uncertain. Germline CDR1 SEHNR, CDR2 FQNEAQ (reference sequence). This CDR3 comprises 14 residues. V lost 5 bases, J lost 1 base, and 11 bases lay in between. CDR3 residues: CASSRLGIQETQYF. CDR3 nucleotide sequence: TGTGCCAGCAGCCGTTTAGGGATCCAAGAGACCCAGTACTTC.

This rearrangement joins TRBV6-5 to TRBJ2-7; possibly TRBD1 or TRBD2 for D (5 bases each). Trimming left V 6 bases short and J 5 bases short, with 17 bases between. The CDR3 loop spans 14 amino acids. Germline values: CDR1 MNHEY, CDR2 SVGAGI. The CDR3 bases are TGTGCCAGCAGCCCCGGGGCAGGGTCGCACGAGCAGTACTTC. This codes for CASSPGAGSHEQYF.

The CDR3 is CASTGQEHNEQFF. CDR3 DNA: TGTGCCAGCACGGGACAGGAGCACAATGAGCAGTTCTTC. This chain connects TRBV27 to TRBJ2-1; 8 bases align to TRBD1. V lost 7 bases, J lost 5 bases, and 4 bases stayed unmatched. The CDR3 sequence is 13 residues long. CDR1 is MNHEY, CDR2 SMNVEV, per germline (reference sequence).